The 21 T cell receptor beta chains below were found in one sample sequenced in a study of a mutant IDH1 vaccine in newly diagnosed glioma. The time point: week 11, during vaccination. One vaccine dose held 300 ug of mutant IDH1 20-mer peptide and came with topical imiquimod. Their recognized antigens are unknown. Profiling relied on immunoSEQ multiplex PCR, and the TCRdb table lists in-frame clones only, not all of them. The sample yields roughly 60,000 clones, 84% seen once. Here the sequenced sample was PBMCs, taken from a glioma patient whose treatment included an IDH1 peptide vaccine. These receptor sequences come from a man aged 30-40 years with glioma.

The chain has TRBV5-5 and TRBJ1-4; D gene uncertain. CDR1 and CDR2 from the germline V gene are SGHKS and YYEKEE (reference sequence). The CDR3 runs to 15 residues. The germline V and J ends were trimmed by 4 bases and 4 bases, with 14 bases remaining between them. The CDR3 DNA reads as TGTGCCAGCAGCCACCCAGCTGGGGATAATGAAAAACTGTTTTTT. Translating it yields CASSHPAGDNEKLFF.

This clone has just one count. The chain uses TRBV7-9 and TRBJ1-2; TRBD1 aligns across 7 bases. The V gene end was trimmed by 8 bases and the J gene end by 7 bases; junction bases not matched to a gene: 10. The CDR3 has 13 amino acids. Germline V gives CDR1 SEHNR, CDR2 FQNEAQ (reference sequence). In DNA form, the CDR3 reads TGTGCCAGCCTCGAGAAAGGGGACAGTGGCTACACCTTC. Protein sequence: CASLEKGDSGYTF.

The rearrangement joins TRBV10-3 to TRBJ2-5; either TRBD1 or TRBD2 may supply D (5 bases each). CDR3 length: 16 amino acids. Looked up from germline, CDR1 is ENHRY and CDR2 is SYGVKD. V was trimmed by 8 bases and J by 0 bases, leaving 19 bases between them. The CDR3 region is CAIRGYSLGDQETQYF. In DNA, the CDR3 is TGTGCCATCCGTGGGTATAGCCTGGGGGACCAAGAGACCCAGTACTTC.

The V call is TRBV7-2, the J call TRBJ2-2; no clear D gene. Germline V gene data show CDR1 as SGHTA and CDR2 as FQGNSA. This CDR3 has 14 amino acids. V was pared by 3 bases and J by 1 base, with 6 bases between. CDR3 nucleotide sequence: TGTGCCAGCAGCTTGTCCAGGAACACCGGGGAGCTGTTTTTT. This translates into CASSLSRNTGELFF.

The chain links TRBV6-5 to TRBJ1-2; D gene ambiguous. Germline CDR1 reads MNHEY; CDR2 reads SVGAGI. V gave up 0 bases and J gave up 4 bases, with 9 bases separating them. This CDR3 comprises 14 residues. The CDR3 region has the DNA TGTGCCAGCAGTTACTCACGACTCAGCTATGGCTACACCTTC. It yields the protein CASSYSRLSYGYTF.

V is TRBV7-9 and J is TRBJ2-2, with 9 bases matching TRBD2. V shed 1 base and J 7 bases; nucleotides not matched to a gene: 7. The CDR3 consists of 16 residues. CDR1 SEHNR and CDR2 FQNEAQ come from the germline V gene (reference sequence). The CDR3 DNA reads TGTGCCAGCAGCTTAGGTGGCGGGAGGGCCGACGGGGAGCTGTTTTTT. Amino acids: CASSLGGGRADGELFF. The full variable domain, with the rest looked up from reference TRBV7-9 and TRBJ2-2, is DTGVSQNPRHKITKRGQNVTFRCDPISEHNRLYWYRQTLGQGPEFLTYFQNEAQLEKSRLLSDRFSAERPKGSFSTLEIQRTEQGDSAMYLCASSLGGGRADGELFFGEGSRLTVL.

The chain recombines TRBV5-6 with TRBJ2-1; a weak D match, TRBD2 (6 bases). Germline CDR1 reads SGHDT; CDR2 reads YYEEEE. V lost 2 bases, J lost 0 bases, and 18 bases lay in between. The CDR3 contains 18 residues. The CDR3 loop reads CASSLRRGSSASYNEQFF. The CDR3 region has the DNA TGTGCCAGCAGCTTAAGACGCGGTTCTAGCGCCTCCTACAATGAGCAGTTCTTC.

This chain connects TRBV4-1 to TRBJ1-1; D is undetermined. Trimming stripped 4 bases from V and 2 bases from J, with 8 bases between. This CDR3 contains 13 residues. Germline CDR1 is MGHRA and CDR2 is YSYEKL. Here the CDR3 reads CASSRSSNTEAFF. The CDR3 coding sequence is TGCGCCAGCAGCCGTTCCTCCAACACTGAAGCTTTCTTT.

V usage is TRBV10-2 and J usage is TRBJ2-1, with a weak D call TRBD1 (5 bases). Germline CDR1 is WSHSY and CDR2 is SAAADI. This CDR3 has 14 amino acids. V was pared by 7 bases and J by 2 bases, with 12 bases between. The CDR3 loop reads CASTKGAPYNEQFF. The CDR3 coding sequence is TGCGCCAGCACGAAAGGGGCACCCTACAATGAGCAGTTCTTC.

The chain uses TRBV6-1 and TRBJ2-2; 8 bases are shared with TRBD2. The germline CDR1 and CDR2 sequences are MNHNS and SASEGT. This CDR3 has 15 amino acids. Unmatched junction bases numbered 2, after V lost 5 bases and J lost 0 bases. The CDR3 DNA is TGTGCCAGCAGTACTAGCGGCGCGAACACCGGGGAGCTGTTTTTT. This codes for CASSTSGANTGELFF.

The genes are TRBV7-3 and TRBJ2-1; D might be TRBD1 or TRBD2, each matching 5 bases. Trimming cost V 1 base and J 2 bases, with 21 bases left between them. Germline CDR1 reads SGHTA; CDR2 reads FQGTGA. CDR3 length: 19 amino acids. The CDR3: CASSLKGSSEGRPYNEQFF. Written as DNA, the CDR3 is TGTGCCAGCAGCTTAAAAGGTAGTAGCGAGGGGCGCCCCTACAATGAGCAGTTCTTC.

DNA for the CDR3: TGTGCCTGGAGTTCCGGGACAGGGTCCTACGAGCAGTACTTC. This sequence encodes CAWSSGTGSYEQYF. V is TRBV30 and J is TRBJ2-7, with TRBD1 identical over 9 bases. The V and J ends lost 2 bases and 1 base, in that order; junction bases with no gene match: 3. CDR1 and CDR2 (germline): GTSNPN, SVGIG (reference sequence). This CDR3 comprises 14 residues.

J is TRBJ2-5 and V is TRBV5-5, with 8 positions matching TRBD2. The length of the CDR3 is 14 residues. V dropped 4 bases and J dropped 4; count of bases not matched to a gene: 6. CDR1 SGHKS and CDR2 YYEKEE come from the germline V gene (reference sequence). In DNA, the CDR3 is TGTGCCAGCAGCGTAGCGGGGACGGGAGAGACCCAGTACTTC. Amino acids: CASSVAGTGETQYF. The full variable domain, completed using reference TRBV5-5 and TRBJ2-5, is DAGVTQSPTHLIKTRGQQVTLRCSPISGHKSVSWYQQVLGQGPQFIFQYYEKEERGRGNFPDRFSARQFPNYSSELNVNALLLGDSALYLCASSVAGTGETQYFGPGTRLLVL.

The chain links TRBV4-3 to TRBJ2-7; D might be TRBD1 (6 bases). The CDR3 length is 15 residues. Deletions cut 5 bases from V and 2 bases from J, with 16 bases between. From germline, CDR1 is LGHNA and CDR2 YSLEER. The CDR3 here is CASSRGHLQPYEQYF. The CDR3 bases are TGCGCCAGCAGCAGGGGACATCTGCAACCCTACGAGCAGTACTTC.

The chain carries TRBV29-1 and TRBJ2-1; 7 nucleotides line up with TRBD2. CDR1 SQVTM and CDR2 ANQGSEA come from the germline V gene. Unmatched junction bases numbered 4, after V lost 4 bases and J lost 4 bases. The length of the CDR3 is 13 residues. The chain's CDR3 is CSVGGGKYNEQFF. The CDR3, as DNA: TGCAGCGTTGGGGGGGGAAAGTACAATGAGCAGTTCTTC.

The V call is TRBV10-2, the J call TRBJ2-5; 7 positions agree with TRBD1. This CDR3 is 14 amino acids long. The V and J ends lost 6 bases and 4 bases, in that order; junction bases with no gene match: 8. CDR1 is WSHSY, CDR2 SAAADI, per germline. Here the CDR3 DNA reads TGCGCCAGCAGCCCGACAGGGCGGAGAGAGACCCAGTACTTC. Translating it yields CASSPTGRRETQYF.

The DNA for the CDR3 is TGTGCCTGGAGTGCGGGGGGCTGGGGCTACACCTTC. It is translated as CAWSAGGWGYTF. The rearrangement links TRBV30 to TRBJ1-2; D perhaps matches TRBD1 (6 bases). Germline assignment: CDR1 GTSNPN and CDR2 SVGIG (reference sequence). The ends were cut back, 1 base at V and 8 bases at J, with 11 bases in the middle. The length of the CDR3 is 12 residues.

This chain connects TRBV7-9 to TRBJ1-2, with D possibly being TRBD1 (5 bases). Trimming removed 5 bases from V and 5 bases from J, with 21 bases in between. The CDR3 runs to 16 residues. Germline V gives CDR1 SEHNR, CDR2 FQNEAQ (reference sequence). The CDR3 sequence is CASSQPLGAGRYGYTF. In DNA form, the CDR3 reads TGTGCCAGCAGCCAGCCCCTCGGGGCAGGACGTTATGGCTACACCTTC.

The CDR3 nucleotides are TGCGCCAGCAGCTTACCGGGTTTGAACACTGAAGCTTTCTTT. It codes for CASSLPGLNTEAFF. This chain links TRBV5-1 with TRBJ1-1; no reliable D call. V lost 2 bases, J lost 0 bases, and 8 bases lay in between. The germline V gene encodes CDR1 SGHRS and CDR2 YFSETQ. This CDR3 spans 14 amino acids. Drawing the rest from reference TRBV5-1 and TRBJ1-1, the complete variable domain is KAGVTQTPRYLIKTRGQQVTLSCSPISGHRSVSWYQQTPGQGLQFLFEYFSETQRNKGNFPGRFSGRQFSNSRSEMNVSTLELGDSALYLCASSLPGLNTEAFFGQGTRLTVV.

This sequence joins TRBV7-6 and TRBJ2-2; TRBD1 matches at 10 bases. The trim removed 5 bases at V and 6 bases at J, leaving 6 bases unmatched. The V gene's germline CDR1 is SGHVS and CDR2 FNYEAQ. The CDR3 sequence is 15 residues long. For the CDR3, the DNA is TGTGCCAGCAGCGCCCGACAGGGGGCGGCCGGGGAGCTGTTTTTT. Protein: CASSARQGAAGELFF.

The J gene is TRBJ1-6, the V gene TRBV5-6, with 8 bases identical to TRBD1. Germline CDR1 SGHDT, CDR2 YYEEEE. The ends lost 0 bases at V and 4 bases at J; junction bases unmatched: 6. There are 17 residues in the CDR3. CDR3 residues: CASSLAGGIKYNSPLHF. CDR3 nucleotides: TGTGCCAGCAGCTTGGCAGGGGGCATCAAATATAATTCACCCCTCCACTTT. Complete variable domain (other parts from reference TRBV5-6 and TRBJ1-6): DAGVTQSPTHLIKTRGQQVTLRCSPKSGHDTVSWYQQALGQGPQFIFQYYEEEERQRGNFPDRFSGHQFPNYSSELNVNALLLGDSALYLCASSLAGGIKYNSPLHFGNGTRLTVT.